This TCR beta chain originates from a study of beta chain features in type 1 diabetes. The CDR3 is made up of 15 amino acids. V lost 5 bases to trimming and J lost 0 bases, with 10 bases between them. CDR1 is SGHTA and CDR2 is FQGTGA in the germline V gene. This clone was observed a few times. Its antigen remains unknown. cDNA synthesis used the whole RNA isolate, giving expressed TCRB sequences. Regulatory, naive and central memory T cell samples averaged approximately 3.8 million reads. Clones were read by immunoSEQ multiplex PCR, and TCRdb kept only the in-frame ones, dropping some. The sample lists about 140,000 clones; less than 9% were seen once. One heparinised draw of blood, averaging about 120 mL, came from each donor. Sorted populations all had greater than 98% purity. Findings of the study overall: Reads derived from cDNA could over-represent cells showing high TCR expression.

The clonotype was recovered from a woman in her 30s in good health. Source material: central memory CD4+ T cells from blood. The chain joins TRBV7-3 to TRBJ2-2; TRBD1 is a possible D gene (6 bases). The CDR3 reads CASSPDRTNTGELFF. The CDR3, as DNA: TGTGCCAGCAGCCCGGACAGAACGAACACCGGGGAGCTGTTTTTT. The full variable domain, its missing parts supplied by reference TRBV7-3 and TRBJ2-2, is GAGVSQTPSNKVTEKGKYVELRCDPISGHTALYWYRQSLGQGPEFLIYFQGTGAADDSGLPNDRFFAVRPEGSVSTLKIQRTERGDSAVYLCASSPDRTNTGELFFGEGSRLTVL.